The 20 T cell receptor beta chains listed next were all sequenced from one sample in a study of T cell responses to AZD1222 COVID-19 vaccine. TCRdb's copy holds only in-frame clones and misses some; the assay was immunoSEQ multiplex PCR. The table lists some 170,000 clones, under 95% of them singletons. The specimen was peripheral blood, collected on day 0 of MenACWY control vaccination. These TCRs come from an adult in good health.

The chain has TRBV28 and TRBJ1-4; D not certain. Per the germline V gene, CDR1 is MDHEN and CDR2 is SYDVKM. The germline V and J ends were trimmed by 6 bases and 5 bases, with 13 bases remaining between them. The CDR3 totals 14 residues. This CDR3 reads CASSDGNQNEKLFF. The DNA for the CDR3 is TGTGCCAGCAGCGACGGGAACCAAAATGAAAAACTGTTTTTT.

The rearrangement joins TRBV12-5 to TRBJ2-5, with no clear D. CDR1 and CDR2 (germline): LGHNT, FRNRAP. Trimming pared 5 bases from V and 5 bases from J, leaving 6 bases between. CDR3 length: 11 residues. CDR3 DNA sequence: TGTGCTAGTGGTCTGGGGGAGACCCAGTACTTC. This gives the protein CASGLGETQYF. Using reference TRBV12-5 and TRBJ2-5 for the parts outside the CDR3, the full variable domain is DARVTQTPRHKVTEMGQEVTMRCQPILGHNTVFWYRQTMMQGLELLAYFRNRAPLDDSGMPKDRFSAEMPDATLATLKIQPSEPRDSAVYFCASGLGETQYFGPGTRLLVL.

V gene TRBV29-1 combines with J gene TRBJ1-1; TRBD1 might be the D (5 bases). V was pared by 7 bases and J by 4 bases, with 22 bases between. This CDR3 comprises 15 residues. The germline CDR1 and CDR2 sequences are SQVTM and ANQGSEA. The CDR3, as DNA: TGCAGCGCGCCGGGTCCCCTAGGGGTTGGCACTGAAGCTTTCTTT. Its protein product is CSAPGPLGVGTEAFF.

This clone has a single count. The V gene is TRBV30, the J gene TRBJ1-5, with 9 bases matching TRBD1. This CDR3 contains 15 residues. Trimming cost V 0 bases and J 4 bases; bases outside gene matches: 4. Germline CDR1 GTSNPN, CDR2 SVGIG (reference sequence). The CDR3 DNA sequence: TGTGCCTGGAGTGTAATGACAGGGGGTAATCAGCCCCAGCATTTT. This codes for CAWSVMTGGNQPQHF.

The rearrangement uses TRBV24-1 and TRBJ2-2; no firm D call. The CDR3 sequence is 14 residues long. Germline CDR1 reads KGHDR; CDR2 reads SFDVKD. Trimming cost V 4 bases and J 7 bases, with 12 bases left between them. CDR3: CATSETQLLGELFF. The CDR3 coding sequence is TGTGCCACCAGTGAAACCCAACTGCTCGGGGAGCTGTTTTTT.

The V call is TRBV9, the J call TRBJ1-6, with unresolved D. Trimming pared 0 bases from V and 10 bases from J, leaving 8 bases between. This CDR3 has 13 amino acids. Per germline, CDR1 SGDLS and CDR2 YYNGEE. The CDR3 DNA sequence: TGTGCCAGCAGCGTAGAGGCTACATCACCCCTCCACTTT. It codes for CASSVEATSPLHF.

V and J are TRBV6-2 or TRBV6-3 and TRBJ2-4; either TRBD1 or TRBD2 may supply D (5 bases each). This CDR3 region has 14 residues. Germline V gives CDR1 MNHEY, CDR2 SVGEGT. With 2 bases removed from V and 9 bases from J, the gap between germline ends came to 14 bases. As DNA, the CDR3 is TGTGCCAGCAGTTACGGGGACCGGGCCTTCATTCAGTACTTC. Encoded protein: CASSYGDRAFIQYF.

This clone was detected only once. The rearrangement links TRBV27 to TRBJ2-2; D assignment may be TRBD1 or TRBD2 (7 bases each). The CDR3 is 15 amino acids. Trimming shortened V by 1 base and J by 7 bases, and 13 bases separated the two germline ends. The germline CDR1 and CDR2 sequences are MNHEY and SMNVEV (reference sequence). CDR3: CASSLFQGGHGELFF. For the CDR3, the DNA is TGTGCCAGCAGTTTATTTCAGGGGGGGCACGGGGAGCTGTTTTTT.

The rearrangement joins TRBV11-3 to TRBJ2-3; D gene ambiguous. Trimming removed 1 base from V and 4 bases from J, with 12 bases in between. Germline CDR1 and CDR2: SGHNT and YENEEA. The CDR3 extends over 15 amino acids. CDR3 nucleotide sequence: TGTGCCAGCAGCTTAGGCGGACGCCCCCCAGATACGCAGTATTTT. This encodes CASSLGGRPPDTQYF.

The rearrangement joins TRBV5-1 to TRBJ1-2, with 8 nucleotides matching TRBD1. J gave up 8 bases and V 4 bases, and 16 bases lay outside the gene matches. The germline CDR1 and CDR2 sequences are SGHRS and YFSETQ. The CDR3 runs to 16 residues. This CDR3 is CASSPDPGGEVNGYTF. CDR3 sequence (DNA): TGCGCCAGCAGCCCGGATCCAGGGGGCGAGGTTAACGGCTACACCTTC.

CDR3 DNA sequence: TGTGCCAGCAGCGTACAGGGGAACACTGAAGCTTTCTTT. Translation: CASSVQGNTEAFF. The chain has TRBV9 and TRBJ1-1; maybe TRBD1 (5 bases). This CDR3 spans 13 amino acids. The germline V gene has CDR1 SGDLS and CDR2 YYNGEE. The V and J ends lost 1 base and 1 base respectively, with 5 bases between them.

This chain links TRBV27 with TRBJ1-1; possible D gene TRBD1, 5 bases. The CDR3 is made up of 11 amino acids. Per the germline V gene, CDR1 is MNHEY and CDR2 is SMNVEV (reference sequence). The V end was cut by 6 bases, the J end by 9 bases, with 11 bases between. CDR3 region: CASRAGHKAFF. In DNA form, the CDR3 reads TGTGCCAGCAGGGCAGGACATAAAGCTTTCTTT.

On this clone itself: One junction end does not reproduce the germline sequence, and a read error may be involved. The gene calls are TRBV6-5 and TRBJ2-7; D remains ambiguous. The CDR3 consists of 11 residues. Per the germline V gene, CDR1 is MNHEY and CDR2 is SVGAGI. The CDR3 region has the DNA TGTGCCAGCAGATACTCCTACGAGCAGTACTTC. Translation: CASRYSYEQYF.

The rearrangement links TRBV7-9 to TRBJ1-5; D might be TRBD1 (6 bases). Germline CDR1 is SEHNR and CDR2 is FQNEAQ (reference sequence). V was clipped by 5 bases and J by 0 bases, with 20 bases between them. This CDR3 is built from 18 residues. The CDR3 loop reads CASSPTGGDLHSNQPQHF. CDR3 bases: TGTGCCAGCAGCCCGACAGGCGGGGATCTCCATAGCAATCAGCCCCAGCATTTT.

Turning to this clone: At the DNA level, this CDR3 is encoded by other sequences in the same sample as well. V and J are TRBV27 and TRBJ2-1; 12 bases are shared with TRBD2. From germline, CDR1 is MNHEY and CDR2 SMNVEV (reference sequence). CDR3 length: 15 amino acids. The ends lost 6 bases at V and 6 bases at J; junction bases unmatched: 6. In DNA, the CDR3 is TGTGCCAGCAGCTCCGGGACTAGCGGGCGCAATGAGCAGTTCTTC. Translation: CASSSGTSGRNEQFF.

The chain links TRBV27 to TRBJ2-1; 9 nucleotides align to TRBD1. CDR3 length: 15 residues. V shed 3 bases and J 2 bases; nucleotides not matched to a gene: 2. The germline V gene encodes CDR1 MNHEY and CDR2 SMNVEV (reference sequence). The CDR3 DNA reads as TGTGCCAGCAGTTTTACAGGGGGCGCCTACAATGAGCAGTTCTTC. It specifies CASSFTGGAYNEQFF.

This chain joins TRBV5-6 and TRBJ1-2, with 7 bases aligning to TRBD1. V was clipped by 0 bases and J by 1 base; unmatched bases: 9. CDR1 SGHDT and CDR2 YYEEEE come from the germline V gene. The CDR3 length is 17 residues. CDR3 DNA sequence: TGTGCCAGCAGCTTGGAAACAGGGGCTCGACTTAACTATGGCTACACCTTC. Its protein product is CASSLETGARLNYGYTF.

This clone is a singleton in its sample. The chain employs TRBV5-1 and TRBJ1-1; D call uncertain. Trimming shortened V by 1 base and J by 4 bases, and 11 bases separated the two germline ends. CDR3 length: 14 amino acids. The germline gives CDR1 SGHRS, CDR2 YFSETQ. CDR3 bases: TGCGCCAGCAGCTTGCATGGGGAGGGCACTGAAGCTTTCTTT. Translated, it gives CASSLHGEGTEAFF.

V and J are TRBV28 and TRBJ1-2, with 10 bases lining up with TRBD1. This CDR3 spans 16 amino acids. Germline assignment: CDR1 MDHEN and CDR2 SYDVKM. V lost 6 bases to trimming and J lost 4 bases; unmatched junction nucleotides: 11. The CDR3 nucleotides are TGTGCCAGCAGACTCCCTACCGGGACAGGGGCCTATGGCTACACCTTC. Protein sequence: CASRLPTGTGAYGYTF.

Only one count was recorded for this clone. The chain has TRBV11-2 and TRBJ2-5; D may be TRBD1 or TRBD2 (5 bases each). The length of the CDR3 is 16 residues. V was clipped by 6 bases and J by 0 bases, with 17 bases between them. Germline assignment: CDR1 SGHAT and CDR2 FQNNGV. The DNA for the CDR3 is TGTGCCAGCAGTCAAAGGGGCGGGTACGACCAAGAGACCCAGTACTTC. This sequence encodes CASSQRGGYDQETQYF.